The T cell receptor (beta chain) under discussion was sequenced for a study of blood T cell repertoires in COVID-19. Original processing methods: It was from reference gene primer amplification that nucleated cell counts were estimated. The assay was immunoSEQ multiplex PCR, and TCRdb's table has in-frame clones only and misses some. V and J calls plus clone size are reproduced from that table; the DNA served to infer D and trimming. The sample shows about 310,000 clones, approximately 81% of them seen only once. No more than 2 weeks before study entry, exposed participants had met a case of COVID-19. This CDR3 region has 18 residues. Unmatched junction bases numbered 7, after V lost 0 bases and J lost 0 bases. From germline, CDR1 is LGHDT and CDR2 YNNKEL (reference sequence).

Sequenced: PBMCs or T cells enriched from blood (not recorded which). J is TRBJ2-3 and V is TRBV3-1 (or the pseudogene TRBV3-2); 9 bases are shared with TRBD2. The receptor's source is a woman between 25 and 40 years old who had been exposed to COVID-19. CDR3 amino acids: CASSQDGLAGSSTDTQYF. The CDR3 DNA sequence: TGTGCCAGCAGCCAAGATGGGCTAGCGGGATCTAGCACAGATACGCAGTATTTT.